A selection of T cell receptor beta chains follows, all from one sample in a study of T cell responses to AZD1222 COVID-19 vaccine. Profiling relied on immunoSEQ multiplex PCR, and the TCRdb table lists in-frame clones only, not all of them. The table lists under 130,000 clones, about 88% of them singletons. The sample was peripheral blood, taken on day 0 of AZD1222 vaccination. The receptor set was obtained from an adult in good health. Each CDR3 is given with its conserved first and last residue. The order of the fields is D gene, J gene, clone size, V gene, CDR3 protein, CDR3 DNA. A D gene is named only where the DNA matches it firmly. Only some rows state a clone size, as once, few, many or a class for expanded clones.

>TRBD2|TRBJ2-5|-|TRBV11-2
CASSSSPGTSGAQETQYF
TGTGCCAGCAGCTCCTCCCCCGGGACTAGCGGGGCCCAAGAGACCCAGTACTTC
>TRBD2|TRBJ2-7|once|TRBV28
CASSSAGVYEQYF
TGTGCCAGCAGCTCCGCGGGAGTGTACGAGCAGTACTTC
>-|TRBJ2-7|-|TRBV7-2
CASAGGALLYEQYF
TGTGCCTCTGCCGGCGGAGCCCTACTCTACGAGCAGTACTTC
>-|TRBJ1-4|-|TRBV2
CASSELGEKLFF
TGTGCCAGCAGTGAATTGGGCGAAAAACTGTTTTTT
>-|TRBJ2-7|-|TRBV28
CASSRGGIGMGEQYF
TGTGCCAGCAGCAGAGGGGGAATCGGGATGGGCGAGCAGTACTTC
>-|TRBJ1-4|-|TRBV7-2
CASSFPAAFNEKLFF
TGTGCCAGCAGCTTCCCGGCCGCATTTAATGAAAAACTGTTTTTT
>-|TRBJ2-5|once|TRBV18
CASSQTSYETQYF
TGTGCCAGCTCACAAACTAGTTATGAGACCCAGTACTTC
>-|TRBJ1-1|few|TRBV3-1/TRBV3-2
CASSPFTEAFF
TGTGCCAGCAGCCCCTTCACTGAAGCTTTCTTT
>-|TRBJ2-3|-|TRBV14
CASRQGLDTQYF
TGTGCCAGCAGGCAAGGGTTAGATACGCAGTATTTT
>-|TRBJ2-3|-|TRBV3-1/TRBV3-2
CASSLTGSTQYF
TGTGCCAGCAGTCTTACAGGGAGTACGCAGTATTTT
>-|TRBJ1-1|-|TRBV28
CASRFSRGAFF
TGTGCCAGCAGGTTTAGCCGGGGGGCTTTCTTT
>-|TRBJ2-5|-|TRBV28
CATTGGLETQYF
TGTGCCACTACTGGGGGGCTAGAGACCCAGTACTTC
>TRBD1|TRBJ2-7|-|TRBV5-3
CARHRSGQGAYEQYF
TGTGCCAGACATCGGTCGGGACAGGGGGCCTACGAGCAGTACTTC
>-|TRBJ2-3|-|TRBV6-5
CASSFSERTDTQYF
TGTGCCAGCAGTTTCAGTGAGCGCACAGATACGCAGTATTTT
>-|TRBJ2-6|-|TRBV28
CASSAGYGANVLTF
TGTGCCAGCAGCGCTGGATATGGGGCCAACGTCCTGACTTTC
>-|TRBJ2-7|-|TRBV7-9
CASSGLNYEQYF
TGTGCCAGCAGCGGACTAAACTACGAGCAGTACTTC
>TRBD2|TRBJ2-2|-|TRBV24-1
CATSDSYGGQRLAGGPSGELFF
TGTGCCACCAGTGATTCATATGGGGGACAGAGACTAGCGGGAGGGCCGTCCGGGGAGCTGTTTTTT
>-|TRBJ1-6|-|TRBV5-8
CASSLDVSNSPLHF
TGTGCCAGCAGCCTGGACGTTAGTAATTCACCCCTCCACTTT
>-|TRBJ2-6|-|TRBV7-3
CASSPASGANVLTF
TGTGCCAGCAGCCCCGCGTCTGGGGCCAACGTCCTGACTTTC
>TRBD1|TRBJ1-1|-|TRBV27
CASTQGAGYYTEAFF
TGTGCCAGTACCCAGGGGGCCGGGTACTACACTGAAGCTTTCTTT
>-|TRBJ1-5|-|TRBV6-5
CASSIQYSNQPQHF
TGTGCCAGCAGTATCCAGTATAGCAATCAGCCCCAGCATTTT
>-|TRBJ2-3|-|TRBV19
CASSMWGRDPDTQYF
TGTGCCAGTAGTATGTGGGGGCGGGATCCAGATACGCAGTATTTT
>TRBD2|TRBJ2-3|-|TRBV2
CASSATLRTSGRRDTQYF
TGTGCCAGCAGTGCGACTCTCCGGACTAGCGGGAGGAGGGATACGCAGTATTTT
>-|TRBJ1-4|-|TRBV19
CASSIFGGATNEKLFF
TGTGCCAGTAGTATTTTTGGCGGAGCAACTAATGAAAAACTGTTTTTT
>-|TRBJ1-6|few|TRBV28
CASTTTDSPLHF
TGTGCCAGCACTACTACAGATTCACCCCTCCACTTT
>TRBD2|TRBJ2-1|-|TRBV19
CASSTITSGTHNEQFF
TGTGCCAGTAGTACTATCACTAGCGGGACGCACAATGAGCAGTTCTTC
>-|TRBJ2-1|-|TRBV7-2
CASTGGGVDYNEQFF
TGTGCCAGCACCGGAGGGGGAGTGGACTACAATGAGCAGTTCTTC